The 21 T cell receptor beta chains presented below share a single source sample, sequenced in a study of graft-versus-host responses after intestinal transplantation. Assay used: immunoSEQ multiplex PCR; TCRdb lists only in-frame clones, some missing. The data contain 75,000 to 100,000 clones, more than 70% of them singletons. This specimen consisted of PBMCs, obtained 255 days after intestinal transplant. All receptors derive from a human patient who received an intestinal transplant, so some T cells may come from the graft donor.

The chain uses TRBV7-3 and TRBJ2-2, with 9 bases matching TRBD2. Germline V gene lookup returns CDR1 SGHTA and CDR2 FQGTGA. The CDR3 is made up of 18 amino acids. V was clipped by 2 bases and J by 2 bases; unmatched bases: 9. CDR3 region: CASSLVPSGTPNTGELFF. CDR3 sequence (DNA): TGTGCCAGCAGCTTAGTCCCTAGCGGGACACCCAACACCGGGGAGCTGTTTTTT. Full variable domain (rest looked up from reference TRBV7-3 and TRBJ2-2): GAGVSQTPSNKVTEKGKYVELRCDPISGHTALYWYRQSLGQGPEFLIYFQGTGAADDSGLPNDRFFAVRPEGSVSTLKIQRTERGDSAVYLCASSLVPSGTPNTGELFFGEGSRLTVL.

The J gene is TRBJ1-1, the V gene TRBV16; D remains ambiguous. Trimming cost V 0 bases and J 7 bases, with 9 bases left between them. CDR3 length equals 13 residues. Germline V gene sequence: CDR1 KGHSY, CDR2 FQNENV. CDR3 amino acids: CASSQSTGFEAFF. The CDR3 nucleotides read TGTGCCAGCAGCCAATCCACGGGATTTGAAGCTTTCTTT.

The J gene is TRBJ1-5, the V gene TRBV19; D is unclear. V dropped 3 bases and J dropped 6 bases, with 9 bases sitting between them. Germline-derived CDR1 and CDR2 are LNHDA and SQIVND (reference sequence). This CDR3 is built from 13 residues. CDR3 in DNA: TGTGCCAGTAGTATCGTAGTGATTCAGCCCCAGCATTTT. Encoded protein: CASSIVVIQPQHF. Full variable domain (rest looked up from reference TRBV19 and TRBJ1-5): DGGITQSPKYLFRKEGQNVTLSCEQNLNHDAMYWYRQDPGQGLRLIYYSQIVNDFQKGDIAEGYSVSREKKESFPLTVTSAQKNPTAFYLCASSIVVIQPQHFGDGTRLSIL.

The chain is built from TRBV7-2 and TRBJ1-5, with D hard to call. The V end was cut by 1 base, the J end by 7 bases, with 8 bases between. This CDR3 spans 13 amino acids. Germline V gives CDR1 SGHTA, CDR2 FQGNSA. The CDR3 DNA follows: TGTGCCAGCAGCTTAGTGCCCCTACAGCCCCAGCATTTT. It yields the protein CASSLVPLQPQHF.

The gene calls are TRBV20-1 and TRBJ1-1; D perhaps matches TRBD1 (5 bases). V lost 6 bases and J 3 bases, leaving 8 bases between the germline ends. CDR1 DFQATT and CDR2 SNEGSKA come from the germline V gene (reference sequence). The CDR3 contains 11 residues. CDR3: CSARQHTEAFF. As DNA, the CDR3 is TGCAGTGCGAGACAGCACACTGAAGCTTTCTTT.

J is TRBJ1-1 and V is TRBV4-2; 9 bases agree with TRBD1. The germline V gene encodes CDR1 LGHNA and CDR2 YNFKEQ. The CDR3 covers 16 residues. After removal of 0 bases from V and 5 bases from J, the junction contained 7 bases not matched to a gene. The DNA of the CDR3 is TGTGCCAGCAGCCAAGAACAGGGGGCGCAGGGTACTGAAGCTTTCTTT. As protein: CASSQEQGAQGTEAFF.

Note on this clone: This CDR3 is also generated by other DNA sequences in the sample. The CDR3 loop reads CASSSSRTSSYEQYF. Written as DNA, the CDR3 is TGTGCCAGCAGCTCCTCACGGACTAGTTCCTACGAGCAGTACTTC. This sequence joins TRBV7-8 and TRBJ2-7; 7 bases line up with TRBD2. Unmatched junction bases numbered 7, after V lost 4 bases and J lost 1 base. Germline CDR1 is SGHVS and CDR2 is FQNEAQ. CDR3 size: 15 residues. Together with reference TRBV7-8 and TRBJ2-7, the CDR3 gives the full variable domain: GAGVSQSPRYKVAKRGQDVALRCDPISGHVSLFWYQQALGQGPEFLTYFQNEAQLDKSGLPSDRFFAERPEGSVSTLKIQRTQQEDSAVYLCASSSSRTSSYEQYFGPGTRLTVT.

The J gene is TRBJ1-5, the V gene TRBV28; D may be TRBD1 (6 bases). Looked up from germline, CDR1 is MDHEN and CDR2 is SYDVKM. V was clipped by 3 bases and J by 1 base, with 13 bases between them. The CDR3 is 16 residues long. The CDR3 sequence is CASSFSGGLSNQPQHF. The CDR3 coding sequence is TGTGCCAGCAGTTTCTCGGGGGGCCTAAGCAATCAGCCCCAGCATTTT. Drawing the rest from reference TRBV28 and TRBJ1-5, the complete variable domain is DVKVTQSSRYLVKRTGEKVFLECVQDMDHENMFWYRQDPGLGLRLIYFSYDVKMKEKGDIPEGYSVSREKKERFSLILESASTNQTSMYLCASSFSGGLSNQPQHFGDGTRLSIL.

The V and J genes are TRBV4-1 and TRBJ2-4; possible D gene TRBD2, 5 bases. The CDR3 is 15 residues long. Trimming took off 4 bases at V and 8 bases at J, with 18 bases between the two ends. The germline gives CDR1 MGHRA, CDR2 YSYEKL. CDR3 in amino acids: CASSPGSAAYDIQYF. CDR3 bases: TGCGCCAGCAGCCCGGGGAGTGCCGCTTATGACATTCAGTACTTC.

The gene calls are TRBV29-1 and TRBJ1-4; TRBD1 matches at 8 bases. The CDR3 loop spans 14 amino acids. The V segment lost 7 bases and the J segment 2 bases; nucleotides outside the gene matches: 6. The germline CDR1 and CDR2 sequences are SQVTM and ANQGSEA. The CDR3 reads CSAGQGTTNEKLFF. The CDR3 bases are TGCAGCGCCGGACAGGGAACGACTAATGAAAAACTGTTTTTT.

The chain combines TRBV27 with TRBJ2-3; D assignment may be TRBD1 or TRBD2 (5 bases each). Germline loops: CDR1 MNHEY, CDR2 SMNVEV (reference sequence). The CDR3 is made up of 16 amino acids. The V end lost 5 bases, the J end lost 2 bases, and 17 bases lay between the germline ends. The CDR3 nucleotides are TGTGCCAGCAGTCGAGAGAGGGGTCGGTTCACAGATACGCAGTATTTT. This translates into CASSRERGRFTDTQYF.

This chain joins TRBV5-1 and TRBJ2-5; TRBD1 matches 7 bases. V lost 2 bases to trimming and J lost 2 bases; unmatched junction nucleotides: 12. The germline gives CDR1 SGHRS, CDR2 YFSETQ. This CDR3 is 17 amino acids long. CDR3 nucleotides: TGCGCCAGCAGCTTACTCCGACAGGGCCCGGGTCAAGAGACCCAGTACTTC. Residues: CASSLLRQGPGQETQYF.

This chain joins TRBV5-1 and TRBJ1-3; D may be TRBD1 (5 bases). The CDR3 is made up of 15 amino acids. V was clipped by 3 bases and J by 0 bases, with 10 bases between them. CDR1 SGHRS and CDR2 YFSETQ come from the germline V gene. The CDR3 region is CASSYQGDSGNTIYF. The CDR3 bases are TGCGCCAGCAGCTACCAGGGAGACTCTGGAAACACCATATATTTT.

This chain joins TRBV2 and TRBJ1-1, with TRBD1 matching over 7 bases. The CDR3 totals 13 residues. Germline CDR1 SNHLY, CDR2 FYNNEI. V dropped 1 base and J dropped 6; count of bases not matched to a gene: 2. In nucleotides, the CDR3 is TGTGCCAGCAGTGAAGAAAGGGGGCCTGAAGCTTTCTTT. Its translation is CASSEERGPEAFF.

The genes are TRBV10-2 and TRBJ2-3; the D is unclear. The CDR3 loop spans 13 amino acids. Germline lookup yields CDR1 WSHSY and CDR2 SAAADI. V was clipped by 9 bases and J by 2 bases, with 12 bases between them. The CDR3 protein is CARDARTTDTQYF. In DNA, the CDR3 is TGCGCCAGGGACGCCCGGACCACAGATACGCAGTATTTT.

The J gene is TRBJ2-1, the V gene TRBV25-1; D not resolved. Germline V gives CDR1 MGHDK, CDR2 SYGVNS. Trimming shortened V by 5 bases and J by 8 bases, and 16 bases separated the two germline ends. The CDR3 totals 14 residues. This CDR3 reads CASSRSGFVDEQFF. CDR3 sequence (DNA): TGTGCCAGCAGTAGGTCGGGTTTTGTGGATGAGCAGTTCTTC.

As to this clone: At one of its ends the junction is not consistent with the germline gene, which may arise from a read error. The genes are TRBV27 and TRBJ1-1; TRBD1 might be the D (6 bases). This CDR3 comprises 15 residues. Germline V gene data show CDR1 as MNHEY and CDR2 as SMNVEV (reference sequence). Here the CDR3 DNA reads TGTGCCAGCAGTATATCCGGGACAACGAACACTGAAGCTTTCTTT. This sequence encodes CASSISGTTNTEAFF.

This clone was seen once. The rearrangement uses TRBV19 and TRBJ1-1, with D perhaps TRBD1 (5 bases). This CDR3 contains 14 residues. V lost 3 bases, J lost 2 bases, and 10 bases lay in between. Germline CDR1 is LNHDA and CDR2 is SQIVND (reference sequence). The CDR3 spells CASSIMTDNTEAFF. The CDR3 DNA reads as TGTGCCAGTAGTATTATGACAGATAACACTGAAGCTTTCTTT.

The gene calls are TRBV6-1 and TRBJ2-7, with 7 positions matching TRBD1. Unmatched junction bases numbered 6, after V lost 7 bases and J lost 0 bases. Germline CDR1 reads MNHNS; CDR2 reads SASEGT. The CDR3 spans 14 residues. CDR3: CASILGTASYEQYF. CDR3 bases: TGTGCCAGCATCCTCGGGACAGCCTCCTACGAGCAGTACTTC.

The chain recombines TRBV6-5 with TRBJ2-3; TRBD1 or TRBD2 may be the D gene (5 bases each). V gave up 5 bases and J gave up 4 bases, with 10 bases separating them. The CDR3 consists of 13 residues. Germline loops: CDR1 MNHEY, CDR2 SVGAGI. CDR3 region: CASSDPGPDTQYF. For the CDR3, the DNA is TGTGCCAGCAGTGATCCGGGGCCAGATACGCAGTATTTT.

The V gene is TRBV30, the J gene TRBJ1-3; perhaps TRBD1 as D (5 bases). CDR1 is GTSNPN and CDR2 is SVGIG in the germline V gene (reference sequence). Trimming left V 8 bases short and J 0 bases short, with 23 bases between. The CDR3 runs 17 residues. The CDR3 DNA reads TGTGCCAAGTTGTGCCCGCCACAGGTTTTCTCTGGAAACACCATATATTTT. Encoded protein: CAKLCPPQVFSGNTIYF.